The 23 T cell receptor beta chains given below trace back to one sample, sequenced in a study of radiation and T cells in renal cell carcinoma. The sample's time point: baseline pretreatment blood. The treatment here: 15 Gy SBRT to primary tumor, nephrectomy 4 weeks later. Profiled with immunoSEQ multiplex PCR; TCRdb holds only in-frame clones, not every one. The sample includes 85,000 to 100,000 clones, 70% to 90% of them seen just once. Source: blood, taken from a patient whose treatment included radiotherapy and nephrectomy. All receptors derive from a man between 45 and 60 years old with renal cell carcinoma.

The chain joins TRBV6-5 to TRBJ2-1; a possible D gene is TRBD2 (5 bases). Per the germline V gene, CDR1 is MNHEY and CDR2 is SVGAGI. Trimming cost V 0 bases and J 0 bases, with 9 bases left between them. This CDR3 has 16 amino acids. The DNA of the CDR3 is TGTGCCAGCAGTTACTCTTCGGGGAGCTCCTACAATGAGCAGTTCTTC. Encoded protein: CASSYSSGSSYNEQFF.

This clone appeared once. V and J are TRBV27 and TRBJ2-7; 7 bases map to TRBD2. Per germline, CDR1 MNHEY and CDR2 SMNVEV (reference sequence). V lost 4 bases, J lost 4 bases, and 16 bases stayed unmatched. The CDR3 runs to 17 residues. The CDR3 here is CASSWGIAGTFTYEQYF. The CDR3 DNA reads as TGTGCCAGCAGTTGGGGAATAGCGGGCACCTTCACATACGAGCAGTACTTC.

This sequence joins TRBV7-2 and TRBJ2-4; TRBD2 aligns across 11 bases. The CDR3 length is 12 residues. Trimming at V came to 4 bases and at J to 15 bases, leaving 5 bases not matched to a gene. Looked up from germline, CDR1 is SGHTA and CDR2 is FQGNSA. Written as DNA, the CDR3 is TGTGCCAGCAGCTCTAGCGGGGGGCTCGGGTACTTC. Residues: CASSSSGGLGYF.

CDR3 region: CASMSSGGETQYF. DNA for the CDR3: TGTGCCAGCATGTCTAGCGGGGGGGAGACCCAGTACTTC. The V call is TRBV2, the J call TRBJ2-5; 11 bases fit TRBD2. V gave up 7 bases and J gave up 5 bases; unmatched junction bases: 3. This CDR3 contains 13 residues. Germline V gives CDR1 SNHLY, CDR2 FYNNEI.

The chain has TRBV11-2 and TRBJ1-6, with unresolved D. Trimming left V 0 bases short and J 13 bases short, with 16 bases between. The CDR3 spans 15 residues. CDR1 SGHAT and CDR2 FQNNGV come from the germline V gene. The CDR3 nucleotides are TGTGCCAGCAGCTTAGATCCGACCCGCAGTTCGCCCCTCCACTTT. Translating gives CASSLDPTRSSPLHF.

J is TRBJ2-7 and V is TRBV5-1; 11 nucleotides line up with TRBD2. This CDR3 comprises 16 residues. V shed 6 bases and J 7 bases; nucleotides not matched to a gene: 15. CDR1 and CDR2 (germline): SGHRS, YFSETQ. The DNA of the CDR3 is TGCGCCAGCAAGCTACTAGCGGGAGCCCTTCAGGGAGAGCAGTACTTC. It specifies CASKLLAGALQGEQYF.

Ten or more counts support this clone. The chain couples TRBV19 to TRBJ2-1; tentatively, D is TRBD1 or TRBD2 (5 bases each). Deletions cut 3 bases from V and 14 bases from J, with 20 bases between. This CDR3 is built from 14 residues. The germline V gene encodes CDR1 LNHDA and CDR2 SQIVND (reference sequence). The CDR3 reads CASSMYLRDPKEFF. The CDR3 DNA is TGTGCCAGTAGTATGTATCTAAGGGACCCCAAGGAGTTCTTC.

The chain combines TRBV19 with TRBJ2-2; 11 bases map to TRBD1. CDR1 and CDR2 (germline): LNHDA, SQIVND (reference sequence). Unmatched junction bases numbered 10, after V lost 6 bases and J lost 7 bases. This CDR3 spans 16 amino acids. The CDR3 DNA sequence: TGTGCCAGTAGGAATATCGGACAGGGGGCTCACGGGGAGCTGTTTTTT. Translation gives CASRNIGQGAHGELFF.

The chain combines TRBV7-6 with TRBJ2-5; D gene unclear. This CDR3 region has 12 residues. Germline V CDR1 and CDR2: SGHVS, FNYEAQ. V lost 1 base to trimming and J lost 4 bases, with 4 bases between them. As DNA, the CDR3 is TGTGCCAGCAGCTTAGGAGTAGAGACCCAGTACTTC. This translates into CASSLGVETQYF.

The chain links TRBV5-4 to TRBJ1-2; no clear D. The CDR3 contains 12 residues. Germline CDR1 reads SGHNT; CDR2 reads YYREEE (reference sequence). V gave up 0 bases and J gave up 6 bases, with 6 bases separating them. In DNA form, the CDR3 reads TGTGCCAGCAGCTTGGTCCCAAATGGCTACACCTTC. Translated: CASSLVPNGYTF.

The V gene is TRBV28, the J gene TRBJ1-1, with D maybe TRBD1 (6 bases). Germline-derived CDR1 and CDR2 are MDHEN and SYDVKM. V lost 8 bases, J lost 10 bases, and 17 bases lay in between. The CDR3 has 12 residues. In DNA form, the CDR3 reads TGTGCCAGCTCTCCGGGGGGCGGGCGAGCTTTCTTT. Amino acids: CASSPGGGRAFF.

The V call is TRBV19, the J call TRBJ2-2; the match to TRBD2 covers 7 bases. The V segment lost 10 bases and the J segment 5 bases; nucleotides outside the gene matches: 7. CDR1 and CDR2 (germline): LNHDA, SQIVND (reference sequence). The CDR3 spans 13 residues. The CDR3 is CATAGEWTGELFF. In DNA form, the CDR3 reads TGTGCCACGGCGGGGGAGTGGACCGGGGAGCTGTTTTTT. Complete variable domain (other parts from reference TRBV19 and TRBJ2-2): DGGITQSPKYLFRKEGQNVTLSCEQNLNHDAMYWYRQDPGQGLRLIYYSQIVNDFQKGDIAEGYSVSREKKESFPLTVTSAQKNPTAFYLCATAGEWTGELFFGEGSRLTVL.

This rearrangement joins TRBV5-1 to TRBJ2-1, with 9 bases fitting TRBD2. The V segment lost 0 bases and the J segment 7 bases; nucleotides outside the gene matches: 5. Germline values: CDR1 SGHRS, CDR2 YFSETQ. The CDR3 runs to 15 residues. CDR3 residues: CASSLVAGVGNEQFF. Written as DNA, the CDR3 is TGCGCCAGCAGCTTGGTAGCGGGAGTAGGGAATGAGCAGTTCTTC. The variable domain in full, completed from reference TRBV5-1 and TRBJ2-1, reads KAGVTQTPRYLIKTRGQQVTLSCSPISGHRSVSWYQQTPGQGLQFLFEYFSETQRNKGNFPGRFSGRQFSNSRSEMNVSTLELGDSALYLCASSLVAGVGNEQFFGPGTRLTVL.

This clone was picked up one time. The chain employs TRBV19 and TRBJ2-7; either TRBD1 or TRBD2 may supply D (6 bases each). The ends were cut back, 6 bases at V and 3 bases at J, with 15 bases in the middle. The CDR3 contains 14 residues. The germline V gene has CDR1 LNHDA and CDR2 SQIVND (reference sequence). CDR3 region: CASSRGLPLYEQYF. The CDR3 bases are TGTGCCAGTAGCAGGGGACTCCCACTCTACGAGCAGTACTTC.

This chain links TRBV7-9 with TRBJ2-7, with D possibly being TRBD2 (5 bases). CDR3 length equals 13 residues. V lost 1 base to trimming and J lost 7 bases, with 11 bases between them. The germline gives CDR1 SEHNR, CDR2 FQNEAQ (reference sequence). This CDR3 is CASSLVGSREQYF. CDR3 DNA sequence: TGTGCCAGCAGCTTAGTAGGGAGTAGGGAGCAGTACTTC.

The sample holds one count of this clone. The chain recombines TRBV6-1 with TRBJ1-6; weak D call: TRBD1 (6 bases). Germline lookup yields CDR1 MNHNS and CDR2 SASEGT. The V and J ends lost 3 bases and 3 bases respectively, with 12 bases between them. CDR3 size: 16 residues. The CDR3 nucleotides read TGTGCCAGCAGTGAGGTAGGACAGCGCTATAATTCACCCCTCCACTTT. It yields the protein CASSEVGQRYNSPLHF.

This rearrangement joins TRBV5-1 to TRBJ2-5; D perhaps matches TRBD1 (6 bases). CDR1 and CDR2 from the germline V gene are SGHRS and YFSETQ. The CDR3 is 14 amino acids. The ends were cut back, 4 bases at V and 2 bases at J, with 12 bases in the middle. The DNA of the CDR3 is TGCGCCAGCAGCGTGGGGACAAATCAAGAGACCCAGTACTTC. It encodes CASSVGTNQETQYF.

This chain connects TRBV6-5 to TRBJ2-5; either TRBD1 or TRBD2 may supply D (5 bases each). The germline V gene encodes CDR1 MNHEY and CDR2 SVGAGI. The germline V and J ends were trimmed by 8 bases and 7 bases, with 8 bases remaining between them. CDR3 length: 10 amino acids. CDR3 in DNA: TGTGCCAGCGGGGACGGGACCCAGTACTTC. Its protein product is CASGDGTQYF.

The table lists this clone with a count of one. This rearrangement joins TRBV7-2 to TRBJ1-4; D is ambiguous. Germline CDR1 and CDR2: SGHTA and FQGNSA. The CDR3 totals 14 residues. V dropped 5 bases and J dropped 4 bases, with 11 bases sitting between them. Written as DNA, the CDR3 is TGTGCCAGCAGCCCGGTAGCAGTTAATGAAAAACTGTTTTTT. It translates to CASSPVAVNEKLFF. The whole variable domain, filled in from reference TRBV7-2 and TRBJ1-4, reads GAGVSQSPSNKVTEKGKDVELRCDPISGHTALYWYRQSLGQGLEFLIYFQGNSAPDKSGLPSDRFSAERTGGSVSTLTIQRTQQEDSAVYLCASSPVAVNEKLFFGSGTQLSVL.

The gene calls are TRBV5-4 and TRBJ2-1; D is tentatively TRBD1 or TRBD2 (5 bases each). Germline values: CDR1 SGHNT, CDR2 YYREEE (reference sequence). This CDR3 is built from 15 residues. Trimming took off 3 bases at V and 5 bases at J, with 15 bases between the two ends. CDR3 sequence: CASSSVRDLDNEQFF. In nucleotides, the CDR3 is TGTGCCAGCAGCTCAGTCCGGGACCTCGACAATGAGCAGTTCTTC.

The chain employs TRBV2 and TRBJ2-1; the match to TRBD1 covers 7 bases. V lost 1 base and J lost 3; bases outside the gene matches: 3. This CDR3 spans 15 amino acids. Per germline, CDR1 SNHLY and CDR2 FYNNEI. CDR3 protein: CASSEGTGFYNEQFF. In DNA form, the CDR3 reads TGTGCCAGCAGTGAAGGGACAGGTTTCTACAATGAGCAGTTCTTC.

The J gene is TRBJ2-7, the V gene TRBV5-4, with a possible D match to TRBD2 (5 bases). This CDR3 has 11 residues. Germline lookup yields CDR1 SGHNT and CDR2 YYREEE (reference sequence). V lost 5 bases to trimming and J lost 6 bases, with 9 bases between them. The CDR3 spells CASRLGSEQYF. For the CDR3, the DNA is TGTGCCAGCAGACTAGGGAGCGAGCAGTACTTC.

The J gene is TRBJ2-7, the V gene TRBV6-6; D remains ambiguous. V was pared by 4 bases and J by 6 bases, with 16 bases between. From germline, CDR1 is MNHNY and CDR2 SVGAGI (reference sequence). There are 14 residues in the CDR3. The CDR3 nucleotides read TGTGCCAGCAGTTCCCGGACGGACCTTAGCGAGCAGTACTTC. Protein sequence: CASSSRTDLSEQYF.